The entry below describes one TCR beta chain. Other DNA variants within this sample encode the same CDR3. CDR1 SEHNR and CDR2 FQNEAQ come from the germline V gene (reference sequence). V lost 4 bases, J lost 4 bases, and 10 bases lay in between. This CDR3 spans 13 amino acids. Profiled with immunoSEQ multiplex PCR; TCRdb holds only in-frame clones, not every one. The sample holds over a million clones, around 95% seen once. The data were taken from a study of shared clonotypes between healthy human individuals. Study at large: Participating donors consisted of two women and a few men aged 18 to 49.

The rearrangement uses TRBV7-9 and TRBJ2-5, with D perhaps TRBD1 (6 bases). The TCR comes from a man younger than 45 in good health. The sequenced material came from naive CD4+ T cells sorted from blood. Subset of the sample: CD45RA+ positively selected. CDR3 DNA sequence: TGTGCCAGCAGCTCCACAGGGTTAGAGACCCAGTACTTC. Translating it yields CASSSTGLETQYF. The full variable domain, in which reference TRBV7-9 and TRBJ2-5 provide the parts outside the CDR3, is DTGVSQNPRHKITKRGQNVTFRCDPISEHNRLYWYRQTLGQGPEFLTYFQNEAQLEKSRLLSDRFSAERPKGSFSTLEIQRTEQGDSAMYLCASSSTGLETQYFGPGTRLLVL.